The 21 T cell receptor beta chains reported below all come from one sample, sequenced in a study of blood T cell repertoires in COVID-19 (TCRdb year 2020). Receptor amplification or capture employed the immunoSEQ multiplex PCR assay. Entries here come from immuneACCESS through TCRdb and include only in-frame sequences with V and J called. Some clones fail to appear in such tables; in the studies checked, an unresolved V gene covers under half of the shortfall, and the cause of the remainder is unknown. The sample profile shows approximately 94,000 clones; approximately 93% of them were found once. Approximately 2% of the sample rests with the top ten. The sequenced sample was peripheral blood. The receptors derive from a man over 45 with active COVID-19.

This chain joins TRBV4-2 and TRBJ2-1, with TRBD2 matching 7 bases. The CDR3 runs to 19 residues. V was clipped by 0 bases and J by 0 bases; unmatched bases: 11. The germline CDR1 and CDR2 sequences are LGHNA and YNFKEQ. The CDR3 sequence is CASSQEGLTITSSYNEQFF. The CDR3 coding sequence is TGTGCCAGCAGCCAAGAGGGACTAACTATAACAAGCTCCTACAATGAGCAGTTCTTC.

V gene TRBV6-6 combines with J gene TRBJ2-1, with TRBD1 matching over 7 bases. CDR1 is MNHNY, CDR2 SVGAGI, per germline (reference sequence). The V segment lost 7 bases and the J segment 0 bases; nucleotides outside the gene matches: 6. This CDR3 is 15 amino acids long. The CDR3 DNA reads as TGTGCCAGCACCTTGGACAGGAACTCCTACAATGAGCAGTTCTTC. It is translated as CASTLDRNSYNEQFF.

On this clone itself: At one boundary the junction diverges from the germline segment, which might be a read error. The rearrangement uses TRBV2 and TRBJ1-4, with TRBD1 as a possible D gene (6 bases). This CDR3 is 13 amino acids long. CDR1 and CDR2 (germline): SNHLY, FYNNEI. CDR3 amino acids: CASSAGTSPPELF. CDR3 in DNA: TGTGCCAGCAGCGCCGGGACATCCCCACCCGAACTTTTT.

DNA for the CDR3: TGTGCCACCAGTGATTGGTCTAGCGGGAGAGGAGGCACAGATACGCAGTATTTT. It is translated as CATSDWSSGRGGTDTQYF. The rearrangement uses TRBV24-1 and TRBJ2-3, with 10 bases aligning to TRBD2. Germline loops: CDR1 KGHDR, CDR2 SFDVKD. Trimming cost V 2 bases and J 1 base; bases outside gene matches: 8. The CDR3 is 18 amino acids.

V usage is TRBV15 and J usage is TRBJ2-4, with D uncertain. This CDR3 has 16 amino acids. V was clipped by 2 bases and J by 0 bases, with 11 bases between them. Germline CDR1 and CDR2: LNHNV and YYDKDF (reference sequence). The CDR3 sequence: CATSRPQQIAKNIQYF. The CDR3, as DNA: TGTGCCACCAGCAGACCACAACAGATAGCCAAAAACATTCAGTACTTC.

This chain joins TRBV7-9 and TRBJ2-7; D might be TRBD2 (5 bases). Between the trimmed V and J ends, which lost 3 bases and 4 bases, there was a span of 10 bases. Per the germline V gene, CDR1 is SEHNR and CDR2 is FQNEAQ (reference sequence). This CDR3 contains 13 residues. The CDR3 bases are TGTGCCAGCAGCTTCGAAGGACTGTACGAGCAGTACTTC. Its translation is CASSFEGLYEQYF.

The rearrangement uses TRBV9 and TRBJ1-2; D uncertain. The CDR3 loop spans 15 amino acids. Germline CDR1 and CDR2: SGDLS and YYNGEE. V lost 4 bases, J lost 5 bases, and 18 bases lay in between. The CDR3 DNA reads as TGTGCCAGCAGCCCAAGCGGGCAGAGCAGTTATGGCTACACCTTC. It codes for CASSPSGQSSYGYTF.

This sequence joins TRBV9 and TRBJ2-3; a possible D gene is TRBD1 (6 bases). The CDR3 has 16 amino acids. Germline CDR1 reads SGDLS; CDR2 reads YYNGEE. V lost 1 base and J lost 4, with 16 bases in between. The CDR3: CASSVPPGDFPDTQYF. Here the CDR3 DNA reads TGTGCCAGCAGCGTACCCCCAGGGGATTTTCCAGATACGCAGTATTTT.

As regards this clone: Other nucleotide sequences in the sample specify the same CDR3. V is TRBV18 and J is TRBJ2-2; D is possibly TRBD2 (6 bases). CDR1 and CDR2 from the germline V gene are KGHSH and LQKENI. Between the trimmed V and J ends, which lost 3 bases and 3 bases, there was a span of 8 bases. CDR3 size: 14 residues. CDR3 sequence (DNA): TGTGCCAGCTCACCTCCGGGGGACACCGGGGAGCTGTTTTTT. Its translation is CASSPPGDTGELFF.

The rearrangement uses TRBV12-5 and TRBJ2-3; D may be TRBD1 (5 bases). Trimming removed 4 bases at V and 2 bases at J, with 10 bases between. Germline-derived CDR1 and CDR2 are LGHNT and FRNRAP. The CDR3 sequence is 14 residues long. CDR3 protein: CASGWGASTDTQYF. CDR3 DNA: TGTGCTAGTGGTTGGGGCGCCTCCACAGATACGCAGTATTTT. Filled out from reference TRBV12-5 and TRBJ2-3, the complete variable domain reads DARVTQTPRHKVTEMGQEVTMRCQPILGHNTVFWYRQTMMQGLELLAYFRNRAPLDDSGMPKDRFSAEMPDATLATLKIQPSEPRDSAVYFCASGWGASTDTQYFGPGTRLTVL.

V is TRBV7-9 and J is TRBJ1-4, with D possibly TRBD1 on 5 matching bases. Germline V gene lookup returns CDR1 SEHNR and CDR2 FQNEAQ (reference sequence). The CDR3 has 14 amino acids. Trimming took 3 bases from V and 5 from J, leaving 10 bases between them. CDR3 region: CASSLTGENEKLFF. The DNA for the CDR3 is TGTGCCAGCAGCTTGACGGGGGAAAATGAAAAACTGTTTTTT.

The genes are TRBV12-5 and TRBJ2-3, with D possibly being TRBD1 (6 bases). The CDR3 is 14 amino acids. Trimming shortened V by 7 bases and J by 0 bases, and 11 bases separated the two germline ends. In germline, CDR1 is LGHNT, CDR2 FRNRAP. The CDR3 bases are TGTGCTAGTGCCGTACAGGGTAGCACAGATACGCAGTATTTT. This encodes CASAVQGSTDTQYF.

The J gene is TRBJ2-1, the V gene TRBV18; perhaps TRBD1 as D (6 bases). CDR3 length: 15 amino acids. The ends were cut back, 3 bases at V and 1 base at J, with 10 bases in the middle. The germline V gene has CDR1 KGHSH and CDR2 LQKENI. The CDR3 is CASSPSDRSYNEQFF. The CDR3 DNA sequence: TGTGCCAGCTCACCCTCCGACAGGTCCTACAATGAGCAGTTCTTC. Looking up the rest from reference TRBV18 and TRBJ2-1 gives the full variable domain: NAGVMQNPRHLVRRRGQEARLRCSPMKGHSHVYWYRQLPEEGLKFMVYLQKENIIDESGMPKERFSAEFPKEGPSILRIQQVVRGDSAAYFCASSPSDRSYNEQFFGPGTRLTVL.

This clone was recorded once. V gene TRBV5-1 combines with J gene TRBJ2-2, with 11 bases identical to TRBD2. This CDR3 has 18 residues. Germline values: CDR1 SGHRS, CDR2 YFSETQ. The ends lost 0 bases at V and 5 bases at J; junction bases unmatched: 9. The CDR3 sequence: CASSLALSSGRLTGELFF. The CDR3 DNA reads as TGCGCCAGCAGCTTGGCCCTGTCTAGCGGGAGGTTGACCGGGGAGCTGTTTTTT.

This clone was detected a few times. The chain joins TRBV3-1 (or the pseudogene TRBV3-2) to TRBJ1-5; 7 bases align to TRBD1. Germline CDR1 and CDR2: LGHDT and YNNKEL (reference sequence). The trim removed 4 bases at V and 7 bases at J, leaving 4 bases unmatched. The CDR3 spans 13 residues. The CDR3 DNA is TGTGCCAGCAGCCCGACAGGGCGACAGCCCCAGCATTTT. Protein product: CASSPTGRQPQHF.

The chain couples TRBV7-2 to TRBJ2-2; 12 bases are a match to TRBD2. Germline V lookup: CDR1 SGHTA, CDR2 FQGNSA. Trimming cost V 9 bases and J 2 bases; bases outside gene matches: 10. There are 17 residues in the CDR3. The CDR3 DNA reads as TGTGCCAGTAAAAGAGGACTAGCGGGGCCTAACACCGGGGAGCTGTTTTTT. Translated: CASKRGLAGPNTGELFF.

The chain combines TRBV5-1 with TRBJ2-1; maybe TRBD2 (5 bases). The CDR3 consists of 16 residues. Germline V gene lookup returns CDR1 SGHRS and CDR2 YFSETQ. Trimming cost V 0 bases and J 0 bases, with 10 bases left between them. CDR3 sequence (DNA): TGCGCCAGCAGCTTGGGGCGGAGGAGCTCCTACAATGAGCAGTTCTTC. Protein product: CASSLGRRSSYNEQFF.

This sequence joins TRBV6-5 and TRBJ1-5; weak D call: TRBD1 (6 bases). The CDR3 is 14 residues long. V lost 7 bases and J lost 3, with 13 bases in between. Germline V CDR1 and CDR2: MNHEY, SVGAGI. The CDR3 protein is CASKIRGINQPQHF. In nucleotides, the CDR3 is TGTGCCAGCAAAATCAGGGGCATCAATCAGCCCCAGCATTTT.

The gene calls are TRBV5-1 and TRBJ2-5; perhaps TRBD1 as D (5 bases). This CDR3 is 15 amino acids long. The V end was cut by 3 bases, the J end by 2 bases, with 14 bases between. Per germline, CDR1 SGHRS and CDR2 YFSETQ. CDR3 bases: TGCGCCAGCAGCTCGGGCCTCAGGGTGCAAGAGACCCAGTACTTC. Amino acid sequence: CASSSGLRVQETQYF.

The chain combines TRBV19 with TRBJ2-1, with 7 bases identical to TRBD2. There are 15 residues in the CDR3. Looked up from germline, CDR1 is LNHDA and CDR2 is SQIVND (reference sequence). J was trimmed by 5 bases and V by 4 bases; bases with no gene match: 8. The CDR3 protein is CASSTSTSVDNEQFF. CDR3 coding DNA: TGTGCCAGTAGTACATCAACTAGCGTTGACAATGAGCAGTTCTTC.

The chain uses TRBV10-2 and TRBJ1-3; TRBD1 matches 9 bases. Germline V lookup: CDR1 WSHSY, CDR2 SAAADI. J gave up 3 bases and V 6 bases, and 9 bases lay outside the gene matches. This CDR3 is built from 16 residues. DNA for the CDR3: TGCGCCAGCAGCGCCAAACAGGGGGCCAGTGGAAACACCATATATTTT. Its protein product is CASSAKQGASGNTIYF.